This is a list of T cell receptor beta chains from one sample in a study of blood T cell repertoires in COVID-19. Repertoires were generated with immunoSEQ multiplex PCR, while TCRdb's copy carries only in-frame clones and drops some. The data contain about 280,000 clones, 75% to 90% of them seen just once; the ten biggest clones take up 2.1%. The sequenced sample was peripheral blood. These receptors came from a woman in her 30s who had recovered from COVID-19. Each CDR3 is given with its conserved first and last residue. The D gene is left open where the match is weak. Only part of the rows carry a size: once, few, many, or a class if the clone is expanded.

D: TRBD1
J: TRBJ1-6
V: TRBV4-3
size: .
DNA: TGCGCCAGCAGCCAGGCCAAGACAGGGCTGAGTGATTCACCCCTCCACTTT
CDR3: CASSQAKTGLSDSPLHF

D: TRBD2
J: TRBJ2-7
V: TRBV4-1
size: .
DNA: TGCGCCAGCAGCCCTGTCAGCGGGGGGGGGTACGAGCAGTACTTC
CDR3: CASSPVSGGGYEQYF

D: TRBD2
J: TRBJ2-1
V: TRBV18
size: .
DNA: TGTGCCAGCTCACCCCTAGCGGGGAACGATAATGAGCAGTTCTTC
CDR3: CASSPLAGNDNEQFF

D: TRBD1
J: TRBJ1-1
V: TRBV14
size: .
DNA: TGTGCCAGCAGCCAAGTCCGGACAGGGGGCACTGAAGCTTTCTTT
CDR3: CASSQVRTGGTEAFF

D: TRBD2
J: TRBJ2-5
V: TRBV27
size: .
DNA: TGTGCCAGCAGTTTAGGAGGGCTAGCGGGGGACCAACAAGAGACCCAGTACTTC
CDR3: CASSLGGLAGDQQETQYF

D: .
J: TRBJ1-4
V: TRBV6-5
size: few
DNA: TGTGCCAGCAGGGAGGACGGTACTAATGAAAAACTGTTTTTT
CDR3: CASREDGTNEKLFF

D: TRBD2
J: TRBJ2-1
V: TRBV5-4
size: .
DNA: TGTGCCAGCAGCTTCGGACTAGTAGACAATGAGCAGTTCTTC
CDR3: CASSFGLVDNEQFF

D: .
J: TRBJ2-2
V: TRBV28
size: .
DNA: TGTGCCAGCAGTTTATTGGCAGGGCCGCGCACCGGGGAGCTGTTTTTT
CDR3: CASSLLAGPRTGELFF

D: .
J: TRBJ2-4
V: TRBV2
size: .
DNA: TGTGCCAGCAGGGCAGGCCGCGTATCGGCCAAAAACATTCAGTACTTC
CDR3: CASRAGRVSAKNIQYF

D: .
J: TRBJ2-3
V: TRBV5-1
size: .
DNA: TGCGCCAGCAGCTCGGGATTTGGGGGGACAGATACGCAGTATTTT
CDR3: CASSSGFGGTDTQYF

D: TRBD1
J: TRBJ1-6
V: TRBV28
size: few
DNA: TGTGCCAGCAGTTTCCCGCAGACAGGGACTTCACCCCTCCACTTT
CDR3: CASSFPQTGTSPLHF

D: TRBD2
J: TRBJ2-1
V: TRBV5-1
size: .
DNA: TGCGCCAGCAGCTTGAAACTAGCGGGGTACAATGAGCAGTTCTTC
CDR3: CASSLKLAGYNEQFF

D: TRBD1
J: TRBJ1-4
V: TRBV7-9
size: once
DNA: TGTGCCAGCAGCCTCCCCCTAGACAGGGGAGGTGAAAAACTGTTTTTT
CDR3: CASSLPLDRGGEKLFF

D: .
J: TRBJ2-3
V: TRBV5-1
size: .
DNA: TGCGCCAGCAGTTGGGGGCGAACTAGCGCAGATACGCAGTATTTT
CDR3: CASSWGRTSADTQYF

D: .
J: TRBJ1-2
V: TRBV10-3
size: .
DNA: TGTGCCACCCTGAAACAGGGTGGGTCGGACTATGGCTACACCTTC
CDR3: CATLKQGGSDYGYTF

D: .
J: TRBJ1-4
V: TRBV9
size: .
DNA: TGTGCCAGCAGCCCGTCCGACGGGTCTGAAAAACTGTTTTTT
CDR3: CASSPSDGSEKLFF

D: TRBD2
J: TRBJ2-7
V: TRBV3-1/TRBV3-2
size: .
DNA: TGTGCCAGCAGCCAAGATTGGGGGGGGGAGCAGTACTTC
CDR3: CASSQDWGGEQYF

D: .
J: TRBJ2-5
V: TRBV7-9
size: .
DNA: TGTGCCAGCAGCTTAGGGGGAGCCGCCCAAGAGACCCAGTACTTC
CDR3: CASSLGGAAQETQYF

D: TRBD2
J: TRBJ2-1
V: TRBV24-1
size: .
DNA: TGTGCCACCAGTGATGCACTAGCGGGATACAATGAGCAGTTCTTC
CDR3: CATSDALAGYNEQFF

D: TRBD2
J: TRBJ2-2
V: TRBV25-1
size: .
DNA: TGTGCCAGCCTGACTAGCGGGGGAGAGAACACCGGGGAGCTGTTTTTT
CDR3: CASLTSGGENTGELFF

D: TRBD2
J: TRBJ2-7
V: TRBV4-2
size: .
DNA: TGTGCCAGCAGCCAAGATCCTTTTAGCGGGTCTTACGAGCAGTACTTC
CDR3: CASSQDPFSGSYEQYF

D: .
J: TRBJ2-5
V: TRBV11-2
size: .
DNA: TGTGCCAGCAGCGTAAGGGGGGAGACCCAGTACTTC
CDR3: CASSVRGETQYF

D: .
J: TRBJ1-2
V: TRBV5-6
size: .
DNA: TGTGCCAGCAGCTTGAGAGGCGCCTATGGCTACACCTTC
CDR3: CASSLRGAYGYTF

D: .
J: TRBJ2-1
V: TRBV27
size: .
DNA: TGTGCCAGCAGTTCCCCACAAAGCGGGCGTTACAATGAGCAGTTCTTC
CDR3: CASSSPQSGRYNEQFF

D: .
J: TRBJ1-1
V: TRBV14
size: .
DNA: TGTGCCAGCAGCCCCGGGGGACCCCAAGCTTTCTTT
CDR3: CASSPGGPQAFF

D: TRBD2
J: TRBJ2-7
V: TRBV9
size: once
DNA: TGTGCCAGCAGCGTAGACGGGAGGGCCATGGGGCAGTACTTC
CDR3: CASSVDGRAMGQYF

D: TRBD1
J: TRBJ1-2
V: TRBV11-2
size: .
DNA: TGTGCCAGCAGCTTAGAGGTGTCCGGGACAGCCTATGGCTACACCTTC
CDR3: CASSLEVSGTAYGYTF

D: .
J: TRBJ2-1
V: TRBV6-4
size: few
DNA: TGTGCCAGCAGTGACTCAAGGGTAGCGAACAATGAGCAGTTCTTC
CDR3: CASSDSRVANNEQFF

D: .
J: TRBJ2-2
V: TRBV29-1
size: .
DNA: TGCAGCGTTGGACTAATCTCCGGGGAGCTGTTTTTT
CDR3: CSVGLISGELFF

D: .
J: TRBJ1-1
V: TRBV11-2
size: once
DNA: TGTGCCAGCAGCTCTCAGGGCAGGACTGAAGCTTTCTTT
CDR3: CASSSQGRTEAFF

D: .
J: TRBJ1-1
V: TRBV5-1
size: .
DNA: TGCGCCAGCAGCGAACAGGGCGGTAAGATTGGTGAAGCTTTCTTT
CDR3: CASSEQGGKIGEAFF

D: .
J: TRBJ2-3
V: TRBV5-1
size: .
DNA: TGCGCCAGCAAGGGGGATACGGGCACAGATACGCAGTATTTT
CDR3: CASKGDTGTDTQYF

D: .
J: TRBJ1-6
V: TRBV4-1
size: .
DNA: TGCGCCAGCAGCCAAGAGGCTGGGAGCTCCTATAATTCACCCCTCCACTTT
CDR3: CASSQEAGSSYNSPLHF

D: .
J: TRBJ2-7
V: TRBV11-2
size: .
DNA: TGTGCCAGCAGCTTCGGGACTTTCTCCTACGAGCAGTACTTC
CDR3: CASSFGTFSYEQYF

D: .
J: TRBJ2-5
V: TRBV19
size: .
DNA: TGTGCCAGTAGTATCGACACCGGAGAGACCCAGTACTTC
CDR3: CASSIDTGETQYF

D: .
J: TRBJ2-2
V: TRBV11-2
size: .
DNA: TGTGCCAGCAGCTACGGGGGGCGGGCGATGGCCGGGGAGCTGTTTTTT
CDR3: CASSYGGRAMAGELFF

D: TRBD2
J: TRBJ2-5
V: TRBV9
size: .
DNA: TGTGCCAGCAGCGGACTAGCGGGACAAGAGACCCAGTACTTC
CDR3: CASSGLAGQETQYF

D: TRBD2
J: TRBJ2-5
V: TRBV18
size: .
DNA: TGTGCCAGCTCACCGACTAGCGGAGTCCAAGAGACCCAGTACTTC
CDR3: CASSPTSGVQETQYF

D: .
J: TRBJ1-1
V: TRBV5-1
size: .
DNA: TGCGCCAGCAGCCCCTCGGGGGGTCCAGAGACTGAAGCTTTCTTT
CDR3: CASSPSGGPETEAFF

D: TRBD2
J: TRBJ2-3
V: TRBV29-1
size: .
DNA: TGCAGCGTTGCGGGAGGGTCAGATACGCAGTATTTT
CDR3: CSVAGGSDTQYF

D: .
J: TRBJ1-6
V: TRBV28
size: few
DNA: TGTGCCAGCAGTAGGGACGGCGGGGCTAATTCACCCCTCCACTTT
CDR3: CASSRDGGANSPLHF

D: .
J: TRBJ1-3
V: TRBV14
size: .
DNA: TGTGCCAGCAGCCAAGCCGTGGGAGTAGGAAACACCATATATTTT
CDR3: CASSQAVGVGNTIYF

D: TRBD2
J: TRBJ2-7
V: TRBV9
size: .
DNA: TGTGCCAGCAGCGTAGGAGGACTAGCGGGGACCACGCACTACGAGCAGTACTTC
CDR3: CASSVGGLAGTTHYEQYF

D: .
J: TRBJ1-1
V: TRBV28
size: .
DNA: TGTGCCAGCAGTCCCACACCTGGCTTGGCTGAAGCTTTCTTT
CDR3: CASSPTPGLAEAFF

D: TRBD1
J: TRBJ1-3
V: TRBV10-3
size: .
DNA: TGTGCCATCAGTGTAGGACAGGGGAGCGGAAACACCATATATTTT
CDR3: CAISVGQGSGNTIYF

D: TRBD1
J: TRBJ1-1
V: TRBV30
size: .
DNA: TGTGCCTGGGGGACAGTTGAAGCTTTCTTT
CDR3: CAWGTVEAFF

D: .
J: TRBJ2-7
V: TRBV7-8
size: .
DNA: TGTGCCAGCAGCTTAGAAGGGGGAACTCCCTACGAGCAGTACTTC
CDR3: CASSLEGGTPYEQYF

D: .
J: TRBJ1-2
V: TRBV9
size: .
DNA: TGTGCCAGCAGCGCCGGGACGGGAGCTAACTATGGCTACACCTTC
CDR3: CASSAGTGANYGYTF

D: .
J: TRBJ2-5
V: TRBV4-1
size: .
DNA: TGCGCCAGCAGCCAATCCAGGGAAATTGGTCAAGAGACCCAGTACTTC
CDR3: CASSQSREIGQETQYF

D: TRBD2
J: TRBJ2-1
V: TRBV4-1
size: .
DNA: TGCGCCAGCAGCCAGATAGCGGGGTACAATGAGCAGTTCTTC
CDR3: CASSQIAGYNEQFF

D: .
J: TRBJ1-1
V: TRBV5-1
size: .
DNA: TGCGCCAGCAGCTTAGGACAGCTTCCCGCTGAAGCTTTCTTT
CDR3: CASSLGQLPAEAFF

D: TRBD1
J: TRBJ2-7
V: TRBV2
size: once
DNA: TGTGCCAGCAGTGGGGGACAGGGCCTGTCCTACGAGCAGTACTTC
CDR3: CASSGGQGLSYEQYF

D: TRBD2
J: TRBJ2-1
V: TRBV2
size: few
DNA: TGTGCCAGCCCCCCTGCCGGGCTAGCGGGGGGTGGTGAGCAGTTCTTC
CDR3: CASPPAGLAGGGEQFF